This passage covers 21 T cell receptor beta chains from one sample sequenced in a study of OX40 agonist ivuxolimab in advanced cancers. TCRdb's copy holds only in-frame clones and misses some; the assay was immunoSEQ multiplex PCR. The sample has tens of thousands of clones, about 87% seen once. Sample: CD4+ or CD8+ T cells sorted from blood, taken in a trial of the OX40 agonist ivuxolimab. All receptors derive from an adult with an advanced solid tumor such as melanoma, head and neck, liver or kidney cancer.

The chain joins TRBV29-1 to TRBJ2-1, with D perhaps TRBD2 (6 bases). The length of the CDR3 is 13 residues. Germline V gives CDR1 SQVTM, CDR2 ANQGSEA. Trimming left V 4 bases short and J 3 bases short, with 10 bases between. CDR3 in DNA: TGCAGCGTTGGGGGGGACCGCTACAATGAGCAGTTCTTC. Amino acids: CSVGGDRYNEQFF.

The CDR3 DNA is TGTGCCAGCAGTGGCGTCTCTGGGGCCAACGTCCTGACTTTC. Its protein is CASSGVSGANVLTF. The chain joins TRBV2 to TRBJ2-6; D gene unclear. V was shortened by 4 bases and J by 0 bases, with 4 bases between the two germline ends. The CDR3 runs to 14 residues. Germline V gene data show CDR1 as SNHLY and CDR2 as FYNNEI. Supplemented by reference TRBV2 and TRBJ2-6, the full variable domain reads EPEVTQTPSHQVTQMGQEVILRCVPISNHLYFYWYRQILGQKVEFLVSFYNNEISEKSEIFDDQFSVERPDGSNFTLKIRSTKLEDSAMYFCASSGVSGANVLTFGAGSRLTVL.

The CDR3 DNA is TGTGCCAGCAAAGCGAGCCTAGCCGGAAACATTCAGTACTTC. Its protein is CASKASLAGNIQYF. The chain combines TRBV6-5 with TRBJ2-4; D is perhaps TRBD2 (5 bases). The V and J ends lost 7 bases and 6 bases respectively, with 16 bases between them. Germline CDR1 is MNHEY and CDR2 is SVGAGI. The CDR3 consists of 14 residues.

This clone came up a few times. For the CDR3, the DNA is TGTGCCAGCGCCCGGATTGCAGATACGCAGTATTTT. This encodes CASARIADTQYF. The chain joins TRBV27 to TRBJ2-3; unclear D gene. V was pared by 8 bases and J by 4 bases, with 10 bases between. Germline V gene lookup returns CDR1 MNHEY and CDR2 SMNVEV (reference sequence). The CDR3 contains 12 residues.

The chain has TRBV4-3 and TRBJ2-7; 8 bases are shared with TRBD2. The trim removed 2 bases at V and 3 bases at J, leaving 6 bases unmatched. The CDR3 spans 15 residues. Germline assignment: CDR1 LGHNA and CDR2 YSLEER. CDR3 loop: CASSQRGAGGYEQYF. The DNA for the CDR3 is TGCGCCAGCAGCCAAAGAGGCGCGGGGGGCTACGAGCAGTACTTC.

This clone was counted a single time. The chain joins TRBV9 to TRBJ1-5, with TRBD1 matching 7 bases. V was pared by 4 bases and J by 2 bases, with 3 bases of the junction left unmatched. From germline, CDR1 is SGDLS and CDR2 YYNGEE. The CDR3 length is 14 residues. This CDR3 is CASSFGQGNQPQHF. The DNA of the CDR3 is TGTGCCAGCAGCTTTGGACAGGGCAATCAGCCCCAGCATTTT. The variable domain in full, completed from reference TRBV9 and TRBJ1-5, reads DSGVTQTPKHLITATGQRVTLRCSPRSGDLSVYWYQQSLDQGLQFLIQYYNGEERAKGNILERFSAQQFPDLHSELNLSSLELGDSALYFCASSFGQGNQPQHFGDGTRLSIL.

The chain has TRBV21-1 and TRBJ2-7; TRBD2, as called in the table, went unchecked against the DNA. TRBV21-1 is deemed a pseudogene. This CDR3 is built from 15 residues. The CDR3 region is CASSNRDGDCYEQYF. The CDR3 DNA follows: TGTGCCAGCAGCAACAGAGATGGGGACTGCTACGAGCAGTACTTC.

This rearrangement joins TRBV7-8 to TRBJ2-3, with D perhaps matching TRBD1 (6 bases). Per the germline V gene, CDR1 is SGHVS and CDR2 is FQNEAQ. This CDR3 spans 15 amino acids. Trimming removed 4 bases from V and 3 bases from J, with 14 bases in between. In DNA form, the CDR3 reads TGTGCCAGCAGCTCTCGCAGGGGAAGGACAGATACGCAGTATTTT. This gives the protein CASSSRRGRTDTQYF.

The CDR3 bases are TGTGCCAGCTCAGGTCAACGGAATCAGCCCCAGCATTTT. Protein sequence: CASSGQRNQPQHF. The chain recombines TRBV18 with TRBJ1-5; D is ambiguous. The germline V gene has CDR1 KGHSH and CDR2 LQKENI. Deletions cut 5 bases from V and 4 bases from J, with 9 bases between. The length of the CDR3 is 13 residues.

This sequence joins TRBV6-6 and TRBJ2-4; D is unresolved. CDR1 and CDR2 from the germline V gene are MNHNY and SVGAGI (reference sequence). Trimming cost V 2 bases and J 9 bases, with 14 bases left between them. The CDR3 spans 14 residues. For the CDR3, the DNA is TGTGCCAGCAGTTACCCAGGCGAGTCGGGCATTCAGTACTTC. Amino acid sequence: CASSYPGESGIQYF.

The rearrangement uses TRBV6-5 and TRBJ1-1, with 7 bases identical to TRBD1. The CDR3 has 14 amino acids. From germline, CDR1 is MNHEY and CDR2 SVGAGI. The trim removed 6 bases at V and 4 bases at J, leaving 8 bases unmatched. The CDR3 sequence: CASRHRGGFTEAFF. As DNA, the CDR3 is TGTGCCAGCAGGCACAGGGGTGGATTCACTGAAGCTTTCTTT.

The chain is built from TRBV6-5 and TRBJ1-2; D possibly corresponds to TRBD1 (5 bases). From germline, CDR1 is MNHEY and CDR2 SVGAGI. Trimming took 2 bases from V and 6 from J, leaving 13 bases between them. The CDR3 has 14 residues. The CDR3 sequence: CASSYTGVSNGYTF. The CDR3 DNA sequence: TGTGCCAGCAGTTACACGGGGGTCTCGAATGGCTACACCTTC.

This clone appeared a single time. A junction end diverges from the germline sequence, so it may reflect a read error. This chain joins TRBV30 and TRBJ2-2; D tentatively reads TRBD1 or TRBD2 (6 bases each). The CDR3 runs 14 residues. Germline lookup yields CDR1 GTSNPN and CDR2 SVGIG (reference sequence). Here the CDR3 DNA reads TGTGCCGGGGGCTTGCTAGCGAAAACCGGGGAGCTGTTTTTT. It encodes CAGGLLAKTGELFF.

V usage is TRBV6-1 and J usage is TRBJ2-2, with D maybe TRBD2 (5 bases). Germline CDR1 MNHNS, CDR2 SASEGT. The CDR3 has 15 amino acids. V was pared by 4 bases and J by 4 bases, with 13 bases between. The CDR3 region is CASSADRAGTGELFF. DNA for the CDR3: TGTGCCAGCAGTGCGGACCGGGCGGGCACCGGGGAGCTGTTTTTT.

The rearrangement links TRBV11-3 to TRBJ2-3; D is unresolved. This CDR3 has 17 amino acids. Germline-derived CDR1 and CDR2 are SGHNT and YENEEA. V lost 0 bases and J lost 2, with 15 bases in between. As DNA, the CDR3 is TGTGCCAGCAGCTTAGACCCCCCCCCGGGCCACACAGATACGCAGTATTTT. Translating it yields CASSLDPPPGHTDTQYF.

The chain couples TRBV5-1 to TRBJ2-5, with unresolved D. The CDR3 extends over 15 amino acids. Trimming cost V 1 base and J 2 bases, with 12 bases left between them. Germline CDR1 SGHRS, CDR2 YFSETQ. The CDR3 bases are TGCGCCAGCAGCTTGAAGGCTGAACGACAAGAGACCCAGTACTTC. Translating gives CASSLKAERQETQYF.

V and J are TRBV30 and TRBJ1-6, with D tentatively TRBD1 (5 bases). CDR1 is GTSNPN, CDR2 SVGIG, per germline (reference sequence). This CDR3 is built from 13 residues. The germline V and J ends were trimmed by 5 bases and 5 bases, with 10 bases remaining between them. CDR3 amino acids: CAWAGTNNSPLHF. The CDR3 bases are TGTGCCTGGGCCGGGACGAATAATTCACCCCTCCACTTT. The whole variable domain, filled in from reference TRBV30 and TRBJ1-6, reads SQTIHQWPATLVQPVGSPLSLECTVEGTSNPNLYWYRQAAGRGLQLLFYSVGIGQISSEVPQNLSASRPQDRQFILSSKKLLLSDSGFYLCAWAGTNNSPLHFGNGTRLTVT.

The chain combines TRBV19 with TRBJ1-5; the D gene is possibly TRBD1 (5 bases). Germline CDR1 is LNHDA and CDR2 is SQIVND (reference sequence). V lost 0 bases, J lost 2 bases, and 8 bases lay in between. The CDR3 covers 15 residues. The chain's CDR3 is CASSIDAGGNQPQHF. In DNA, the CDR3 is TGTGCCAGTAGTATAGATGCGGGGGGCAATCAGCCCCAGCATTTT.

The CDR3 nucleotides are TGTGCCAGTAGTCTTCGGGGACAGGGCAAGGGTCAAGAGACCCAGTACTTC. Its protein product is CASSLRGQGKGQETQYF. V usage is TRBV19 and J usage is TRBJ2-5; 9 bases align to TRBD1. The trim removed 5 bases at V and 2 bases at J, leaving 12 bases unmatched. Germline V lookup: CDR1 LNHDA, CDR2 SQIVND (reference sequence). This CDR3 has 17 amino acids.

The chain has TRBV5-4 and TRBJ2-3, with a possible D match to TRBD2 (6 bases). Deletions cut 2 bases from V and 6 bases from J, with 10 bases between. Germline CDR1 reads SGHNT; CDR2 reads YYREEE (reference sequence). The CDR3 covers 13 residues. The CDR3 coding sequence is TGTGCCAGCAGCTTTGGAGGAGGGGATACGCAGTATTTT. Translation: CASSFGGGDTQYF. The full variable domain, in which reference TRBV5-4 and TRBJ2-3 provide the parts outside the CDR3, is ETGVTQSPTHLIKTRGQQVTLRCSSQSGHNTVSWYQQALGQGPQFIFQYYREEENGRGNFPPRFSGLQFPNYSSELNVNALELDDSALYLCASSFGGGDTQYFGPGTRLTVL.

This clone was seen a single time. This chain links TRBV27 with TRBJ2-6; D is perhaps TRBD1 (6 bases). The V end was cut by 7 bases, the J end by 2 bases, with 27 bases between. Germline loops: CDR1 MNHEY, CDR2 SMNVEV (reference sequence). CDR3 length: 20 residues. The CDR3 DNA reads TGTGCCAGCACCGATTTTGTGTTCAGGGGAGAGAGTCCTGGGGCCAACGTCCTGACTTTC. Translation: CASTDFVFRGESPGANVLTF. The full variable domain, its missing parts supplied by reference TRBV27 and TRBJ2-6, is EAQVTQNPRYLITVTGKKLTVTCSQNMNHEYMSWYRQDPGLGLRQIYYSMNVEVTDKGDVPEGYKVSRKEKRNFPLILESPSPNQTSLYFCASTDFVFRGESPGANVLTFGAGSRLTVL.